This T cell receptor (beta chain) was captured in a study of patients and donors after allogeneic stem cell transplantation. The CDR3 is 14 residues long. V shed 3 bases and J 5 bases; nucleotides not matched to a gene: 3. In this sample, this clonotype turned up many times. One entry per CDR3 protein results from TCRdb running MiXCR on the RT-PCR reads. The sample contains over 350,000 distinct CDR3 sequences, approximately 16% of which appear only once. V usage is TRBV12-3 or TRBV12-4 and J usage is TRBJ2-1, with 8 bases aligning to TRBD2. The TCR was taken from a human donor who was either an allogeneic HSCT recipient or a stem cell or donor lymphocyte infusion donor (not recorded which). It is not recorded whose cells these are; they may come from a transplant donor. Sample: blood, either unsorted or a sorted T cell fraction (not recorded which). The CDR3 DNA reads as TGTGCCAGCAGTTTCGGGAGGGAAAACAATGAGCAGTTCTTC. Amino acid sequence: CASSFGRENNEQFF.